This passage covers 12 T cell receptor beta chains from one sample sequenced in a study of T cells in Graves' hyperthyroidism and ophthalmopathy. RNA transcripts were the template for amplifying TCR beta CDR3 regions. First-round RT-PCR of the TCR CDR3 relied on the HTBI primer set. A single record per CDR3 protein comes from TCRdb applying MiXCR to the multiplex PCR reads. The data hold 600,000 or so distinct CDR3 sequences, with under 20% observed a single time. Sequencing was performed on blood. Receptors were obtained from a woman in her twenties or thirties with Graves' hyperthyroidism.

This clonotype showed up many times. The CDR3: CAISWDREYEQYF. The CDR3 DNA reads as TGTGCCATCAGCTGGGACAGGGAGTACGAGCAGTACTTC. The chain uses TRBV10-3 and TRBJ2-7; 9 nucleotides line up with TRBD1. With V trimmed by 6 bases and J by 4 bases, 4 bases remained unmatched. Germline values: CDR1 ENHRY, CDR2 SYGVKD. CDR3 size: 13 residues.

This clonotype has more than one count but fewer than ten. The chain is built from TRBV13 and TRBJ2-5; 8 nucleotides match TRBD2. Losses at the gene ends were 1 base for V and 3 bases for J; bases not matched to a gene: 4. CDR1 PRHDT and CDR2 FYEKMQ come from the germline V gene (reference sequence). The CDR3 has 15 amino acids. CDR3 amino acids: CASSLEVGREETQYF. The CDR3 nucleotides are TGTGCCAGCAGCTTAGAGGTCGGGAGGGAAGAGACCCAGTACTTC. The full variable domain, in which reference TRBV13 and TRBJ2-5 provide the parts outside the CDR3, is AAGVIQSPRHLIKEKRETATLKCYPIPRHDTVYWYQQGPGQDPQFLISFYEKMQSDKGSIPDRFSAQQFSDYHSELNMSSLELGDSALYFCASSLEVGREETQYFGPGTRLLVL.

This clonotype was counted at least ten times. This rearrangement joins TRBV5-5 to TRBJ2-1, with 13 positions matching TRBD2. CDR3 length: 16 amino acids. Germline CDR1 reads SGHKS; CDR2 reads YYEKEE (reference sequence). V was pared by 2 bases and J by 8 bases, with 7 bases of the junction left unmatched. DNA for the CDR3: TGTGCCAGCAGCTTAAGCAGGACTAGCGGGAGACATGAGCAGTTCTTC. Its translation is CASSLSRTSGRHEQFF.

This chain uses TRBV11-3 with TRBJ2-7; either TRBD1 or TRBD2 may fit D (5 bases each). Germline V gene data show CDR1 as SGHNT and CDR2 as YENEEA. The ends were cut back, 8 bases at V and 6 bases at J, with 20 bases in the middle. The CDR3 loop spans 14 amino acids. In DNA form, the CDR3 reads TGTGCCAGCCGATCTTCGAGGGGTCTTGGCGAGCAGTACTTC. Protein product: CASRSSRGLGEQYF.

This clonotype was counted a few times. The chain couples TRBV7-3 to TRBJ2-7; 7 nucleotides align to TRBD1. Germline V CDR1 and CDR2: SGHTA, FQGTGA. There are 17 residues in the CDR3. V gave up 3 bases and J gave up 6 bases; unmatched junction bases: 17. CDR3 in amino acids: CASSFRPGQKRGGEQYF. CDR3 DNA sequence: TGTGCCAGCAGCTTTAGGCCGGGACAGAAACGTGGTGGCGAGCAGTACTTC.

The chain carries TRBV6-2 or TRBV6-3 and TRBJ1-5, with D unclear. V was pared by 2 bases and J by 7 bases, with 3 bases between. This CDR3 contains 11 residues. Germline lookup yields CDR1 MNHEY and CDR2 SVGEGT. The CDR3 reads CASSYPQPQHF. In nucleotides, the CDR3 is TGTGCCAGCAGTTACCCACAGCCCCAGCATTTT.

This clonotype showed up many times. This chain links TRBV15 with TRBJ2-5, with 9 bases fitting TRBD2. There are 14 residues in the CDR3. With 2 bases clipped from V and 2 bases from J, the junction kept 0 bases outside the gene matches. CDR1 LNHNV and CDR2 YYDKDF come from the germline V gene (reference sequence). The CDR3 nucleotides are TGTGCCACCAGCAGACTAGCGGGGCAAGAGACCCAGTACTTC. This codes for CATSRLAGQETQYF. Full variable domain (rest looked up from reference TRBV15 and TRBJ2-5): DAMVIQNPRYQVTQFGKPVTLSCSQTLNHNVMYWYQQKSSQAPKLLFHYYDKDFNNEADTPDNFQSRRPNTSFCFLDIRSPGLGDTAMYLCATSRLAGQETQYFGPGTRLLVL.

CDR3 in amino acids: CASIRGTSGTGEQFF. DNA of the CDR3: TGTGCCAGCATCCGAGGGACTAGCGGGACGGGTGAGCAGTTCTTC. The chain uses TRBV5-5 and TRBJ2-1; the match to TRBD2 covers 13 bases. The germline V gene has CDR1 SGHKS and CDR2 YYEKEE (reference sequence). Germline trimming cut 6 bases from V and 9 bases from J; bases unmatched to any gene: 9. This CDR3 has 15 amino acids.

This clonotype was picked up a small number of times. J is TRBJ2-7 and V is TRBV20-1, with 7 bases matching TRBD2. The germline CDR1 and CDR2 sequences are DFQATT and SNEGSKA (reference sequence). The CDR3 length is 13 residues. V was pared by 6 bases and J by 3 bases, with 8 bases of the junction left unmatched. CDR3 nucleotides: TGCAGTGCCCGCGGGAGACAAGGCTACGAGCAGTACTTC. This gives the protein CSARGRQGYEQYF.

This clonotype was found many times. The chain joins TRBV18 to TRBJ1-1; D is possibly TRBD1 (6 bases). The CDR3 consists of 13 residues. The V and J ends lost 4 bases and 7 bases respectively, with 13 bases between them. The germline CDR1 and CDR2 sequences are KGHSH and LQKENI. This CDR3 is CASSRTGTNEAFF. CDR3 in DNA: TGTGCCAGCTCACGCACCGGGACAAATGAAGCTTTCTTT. The full variable domain, completed using reference TRBV18 and TRBJ1-1, is NAGVMQNPRHLVRRRGQEARLRCSPMKGHSHVYWYRQLPEEGLKFMVYLQKENIIDESGMPKERFSAEFPKEGPSILRIQQVVRGDSAAYFCASSRTGTNEAFFGQGTRLTVV.

This clonotype was recorded a few times. This chain joins TRBV6-1 and TRBJ2-3; D is unclear. The CDR3 totals 11 residues. Trimming took 5 bases from V and 6 from J, leaving 6 bases between them. Germline V CDR1 and CDR2: MNHNS, SASEGT. CDR3 protein: CASSIRDTQYF. CDR3 nucleotides: TGTGCCAGCAGTATCAGGGATACGCAGTATTTT.

This clonotype has at least ten counts. The chain links TRBV27 to TRBJ1-2; D is unclear. CDR3 length equals 14 residues. The germline CDR1 and CDR2 sequences are MNHEY and SMNVEV (reference sequence). The V end was cut by 5 bases, the J end by 4 bases, with 14 bases between. CDR3 sequence reads: CASSPSGVRYGYTF. CDR3 in DNA: TGTGCCAGCAGTCCCTCGGGAGTGCGCTATGGCTACACCTTC.